Sequencing of this T cell receptor beta chain was carried out in a study of shared clonotypes between healthy human individuals. As for the study in general: The plates for each donor numbered three CD4 naive, three CD4 memory, two CD8 naive and one CD8 memory.

General study findings and limits: Researchers found naive subsets generally carried larger estimated richness than memory subsets.

As for this clone: The antigen is undetermined.

Profiling relied on immunoSEQ multiplex PCR, and the TCRdb table lists in-frame clones only, not all of them. The sample has 760,000 or so clones, 90% to 98% seen once. As defined, naive CD8 cells were CD45RO-negative and positively selected for CCR7, with terminally differentiated effector memory CD45RA+ cells excluded. Donors were healthy HIV-negative adults without recently reported acute infections or vaccinations. Every donor, a Caucasian adult, lived in Nashville, Tennessee. The clonotype was recovered from a man younger than 45 in good health. Material for sequencing was naive CD8+ T cells sorted from blood.

CDR3: CAHTHVGEGDGYTF. The CDR3 DNA reads TGTGCCCATACCCACGTGGGCGAAGGGGATGGCTACACCTTC. V is TRBV30 and J is TRBJ1-2; maybe TRBD1 (5 bases). The CDR3 loop spans 14 amino acids. Germline V gene sequence: CDR1 GTSNPN, CDR2 SVGIG (reference sequence). The ends were cut back, 8 bases at V and 6 bases at J, with 22 bases in the middle.